This T cell receptor beta chain was documented in a study of sequential checkpoint blockade in melanoma. About the study: First-line arms were nivolumab then ipilimumab, or the reverse, randomized 1:1. Both treatment sequences were followed by maintenance nivolumab. About 89 pretreatment tumor DNA samples were TCRβ immunosequenced.

TCRdb's copy holds only in-frame clones and misses some; the assay was immunoSEQ multiplex PCR. The profile covers roughly 1,500 clones, with about a quarter appearing a single time and 6.5% to 10% taken by the ten largest. The CDR3 loop spans 15 amino acids. From germline, CDR1 is MNHGY and CDR2 SAAAGT. Trimming pared 0 bases from V and 0 bases from J, leaving 6 bases between. Treatment of the sample: randomized to nivolumab then ipilimumab (arm A) or the reverse (arm B). The source is a human donor with melanoma. The sample here was tumor tissue (inferred from file names), taken from a patient given nivolumab and ipilimumab in sequence. The gene calls are TRBV6-8 and TRBJ1-3; D is unresolved. The CDR3 DNA reads as TGTGCCAGCAGTTACTCAGAGGGCTCTGGAAACACCATATATTTT. Its translation: CASSYSEGSGNTIYF.